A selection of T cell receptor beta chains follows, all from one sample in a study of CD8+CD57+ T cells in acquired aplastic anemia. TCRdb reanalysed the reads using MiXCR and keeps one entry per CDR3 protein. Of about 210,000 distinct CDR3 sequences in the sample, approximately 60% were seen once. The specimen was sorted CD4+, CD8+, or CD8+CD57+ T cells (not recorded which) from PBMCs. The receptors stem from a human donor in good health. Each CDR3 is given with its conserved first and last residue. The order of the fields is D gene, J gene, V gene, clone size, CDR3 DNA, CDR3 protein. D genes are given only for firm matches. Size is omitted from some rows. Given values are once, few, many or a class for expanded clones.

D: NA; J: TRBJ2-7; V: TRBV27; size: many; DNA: TGTGCCAGCAGCTACTCAGGTGGGAGCCTCTACGAGCAGTACTTC; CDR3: CASSYSGGSLYEQYF
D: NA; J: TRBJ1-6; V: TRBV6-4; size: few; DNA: TGTGCCAGCAGTGACTCATTTATGTCACCCCTCCACTTT; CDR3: CASSDSFMSPLHF
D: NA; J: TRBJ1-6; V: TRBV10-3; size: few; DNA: TGTGCCATCAGCCAAGAGGAGGGGCTGGGTTCACCCCTCCACTTT; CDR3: CAISQEEGLGSPLHF
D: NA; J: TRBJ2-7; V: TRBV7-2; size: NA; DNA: TGTGCCAGCAGCTCCCTCGGGCCCCTCTACGAGCAGTACTTC; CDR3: CASSSLGPLYEQYF
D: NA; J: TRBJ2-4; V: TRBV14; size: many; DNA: TGTGCCAGCAGCCTCCCGGGGGTTCTCAAAAACATTCAGTACTTC; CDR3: CASSLPGVLKNIQYF
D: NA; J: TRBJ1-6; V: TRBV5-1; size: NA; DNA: TGCGCCAGCCACAAGTCGGGCATGAATAATTCACCCCTCCACTTT; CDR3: CASHKSGMNNSPLHF
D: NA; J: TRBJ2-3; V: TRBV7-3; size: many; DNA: TGTGCCAGCAGCGTCGGAGGCGGGGAAGATACGCAGTATTTT; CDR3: CASSVGGGEDTQYF
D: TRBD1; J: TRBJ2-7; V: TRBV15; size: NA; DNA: TGTGCCACCAGCAGAAGTTGGGGACAGGGGGCCGACGAGCAGTACTTC; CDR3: CATSRSWGQGADEQYF
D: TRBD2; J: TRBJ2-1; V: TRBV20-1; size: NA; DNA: TGCAGTGCTAGAGGACTAGCGGACTCCTACAATGAGCAGTTCTTC; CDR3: CSARGLADSYNEQFF
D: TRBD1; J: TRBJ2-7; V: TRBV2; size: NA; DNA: TGTGCCAGCAGTGAAGTGATTCTACAGGGGGCTTGGTACGAGCAGTACTTC; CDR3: CASSEVILQGAWYEQYF
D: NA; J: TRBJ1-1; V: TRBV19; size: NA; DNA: TGTGCCAGTAGTAGTGGGGTCGATCTCACTGAAGCTTTCTTT; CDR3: CASSSGVDLTEAFF
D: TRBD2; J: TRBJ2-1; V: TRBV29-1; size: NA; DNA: TGCAGCCAGCTAGCGGGGGGCACCTACAATGAGCAGTTCTTC; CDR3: CSQLAGGTYNEQFF
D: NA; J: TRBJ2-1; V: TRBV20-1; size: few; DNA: TGCAGTGCTAGGCTGGATGAGCAGTTCTTC; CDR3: CSARLDEQFF
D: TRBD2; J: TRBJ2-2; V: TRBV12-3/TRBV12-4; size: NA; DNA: TGTGCCAGCAGTCACAGCGGGGAGCTGATTTTT; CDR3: CASSHSGELIF
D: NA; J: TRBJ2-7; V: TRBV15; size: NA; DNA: TGTGCCACCAGCAGAGATAGTACCTTAGTCTACGAGCAGTACTTC; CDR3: CATSRDSTLVYEQYF
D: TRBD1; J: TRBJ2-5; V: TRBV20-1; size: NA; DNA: TGCAGTGCTAGAGGCCGACAGGGGAAAGAGACCCAGTACTTC; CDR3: CSARGRQGKETQYF
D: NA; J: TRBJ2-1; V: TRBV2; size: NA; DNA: TGTGCCAGCAGTAACAGCAACTTAAATGAGCAGTTCTTC; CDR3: CASSNSNLNEQFF
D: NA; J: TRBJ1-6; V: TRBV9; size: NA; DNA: TGTGCCAGCAGCGTAGGGCGTAATAATTCACCCCTCCACTTT; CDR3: CASSVGRNNSPLHF